Sequencing of this TCR beta chain was carried out in a study of prognosis after radiotherapy for stage I lung cancer. Looking at the study overall: The study gave no patient concurrent therapy with stereotactic body radiotherapy.

Amplicons of TCR beta CDR3 were generated from genomic DNA by two-round multiplex PCR. Primers specific to each TRBV and TRBJ gene were used in first-round PCR. TCRdb recomputed calls from the multiplex PCR reads with MiXCR, one row per CDR3 protein. The repertoire holds 15,000 to 20,000 distinct CDR3 sequences, with 45% to 50% as singletons. Findings and limits, study-wide: The study found that unique TCR clone counts fell after stereotactic body radiation therapy, median approximately 10,000 versus 7,000.

No patient had prior chemotherapy, radiotherapy or other malignancies, and all were node-negative on CT and PET/CT. Researchers took 5 to 7.5 milliliters of peripheral blood at each of two time points. Ten or more counts support this clonotype. Its antigen is as yet unknown. Germline V gene lookup returns CDR1 DFQATT and CDR2 SNEGSKA (reference sequence). This CDR3 is 14 amino acids long. The V and J ends lost 1 base and 4 bases respectively, with 13 bases between them. The material was PBMCs, obtained before or after stereotactic body radiation therapy (not recorded which). The TCR originated in a donor aged 50 or older with non-small cell lung cancer. This chain uses TRBV20-1 with TRBJ1-2; D unclear. The CDR3: CSARAPDLFYGYTF. The CDR3 DNA follows: TGCAGTGCTAGAGCGCCAGACCTTTTCTATGGCTACACCTTC.